The 10 T cell receptor beta chains below were found in one sample sequenced in a study of CD8 T cells in ankylosing spondylitis. Study conclusions and caveats: In ankylosing spondylitis blood, a motif of roughly eight highly homologous TCR beta variants appeared characteristic.

Their specific antigens are unknown. Each CDR3 protein is one row after TCRdb ran MiXCR on the 5' RACE reads. Among 500,000 to 650,000 distinct CDR3 sequences listed, less than 6% were seen once. The sample consisted of blood, either unsorted or a sorted T cell fraction (not recorded which). The receptors stem from a male donor with ankylosing spondylitis.

This clonotype was counted many times. CDR3 coding DNA: TGTGCCAGCTCCCCTGTAACAAGGCCTTCCTACGAGCAGTACTTC. Amino acids: CASSPVTRPSYEQYF. The chain combines TRBV18 with TRBJ2-7, with D hard to call. CDR1 and CDR2 (germline): KGHSH, LQKENI. V lost 6 bases, J lost 1 base, and 16 bases lay in between. The CDR3 runs to 15 residues.

This clonotype was counted only a few times. The chain has TRBV11-2 and TRBJ2-7; D possibly corresponds to TRBD1 (6 bases). Germline-derived CDR1 and CDR2 are SGHAT and FQNNGV. The CDR3 runs to 19 residues. Trimming shortened V by 5 bases and J by 2 bases, and 28 bases separated the two germline ends. The CDR3 DNA follows: TGTGCCAGCAGCGCGATCAGGGGCAGGGGAGTTGAGGGCGCCTACGAGCAGTACTTC. Residues: CASSAIRGRGVEGAYEQYF. Based on the CDR3 plus reference TRBV11-2 and TRBJ2-7, the full variable domain is EAGVAQSPRYKIIEKRQSVAFWCNPISGHATLYWYQQILGQGPKLLIQFQNNGVVDDSQLPKDRFSAERLKGVDSTLKIQPAKLEDSAVYLCASSAIRGRGVEGAYEQYFGPGTRLTVT.

This clonotype has only a few counts. The genes are TRBV20-1 and TRBJ2-3, with 7 bases aligning to TRBD2. The V and J ends lost 6 bases and 5 bases, in that order; junction bases with no gene match: 5. Germline CDR1 reads DFQATT; CDR2 reads SNEGSKA (reference sequence). This CDR3 spans 12 amino acids. The CDR3: CSARDYLDTQYF. The CDR3 DNA is TGCAGTGCCAGGGACTACCTAGATACGCAGTATTTT.

This clonotype was seen ten or more times. The V gene is TRBV6-2 or TRBV6-3, the J gene TRBJ2-1; 8 nucleotides agree with TRBD1. This CDR3 spans 16 amino acids. J lost 9 bases, V lost 2 bases, and 12 bases had no gene match. Looked up from germline, CDR1 is MNHEY and CDR2 is SVGEGT. The CDR3 loop reads CASSYLRTGRTGEQFF. The CDR3 region has the DNA TGTGCCAGCAGTTACCTTAGGACAGGGCGCACGGGTGAGCAGTTCTTC.

The sample holds many counts of this clonotype. The chain joins TRBV24-1 to TRBJ1-1; tentative D call: TRBD1 (5 bases). In germline, CDR1 is KGHDR, CDR2 SFDVKD. V was cut by 10 bases and J by 1 base, with 21 bases left in between. The CDR3 loop spans 16 amino acids. The CDR3 DNA follows: TGTGCCACTCCTAAGCCGAGGGACGGGGGGAACACTGAAGCTTTCTTT. Amino acids: CATPKPRDGGNTEAFF.

This clonotype was seen many times. The chain links TRBV20-1 to TRBJ2-3, with D perhaps TRBD1 or TRBD2 (6 bases each). The CDR3 is made up of 13 amino acids. Trimming removed 4 bases from V and 1 base from J, with 9 bases in between. Germline lookup yields CDR1 DFQATT and CDR2 SNEGSKA (reference sequence). The CDR3 region has the DNA TGCAGTGCTAAGGGGGAGGGCACAGATACGCAGTATTTT. As protein: CSAKGEGTDTQYF.

This clonotype was seen ten or more times. The V call is TRBV6-1, the J call TRBJ2-5, with 13 bases aligning to TRBD2. Germline V CDR1 and CDR2: MNHNS, SASEGT. The CDR3 contains 16 residues. J was trimmed by 1 base and V by 5 bases; bases with no gene match: 4. This CDR3 is CASSSRTSGGQETQYF. In DNA, the CDR3 is TGTGCCAGCAGTAGTCGGACTAGCGGGGGCCAAGAGACCCAGTACTTC.

The chain couples TRBV20-1 to TRBJ2-4; 14 bases fit TRBD2. The CDR3 extends over 17 amino acids. Germline trimming cut 1 base from V and 6 bases from J; bases unmatched to any gene: 8. In germline, CDR1 is DFQATT, CDR2 SNEGSKA (reference sequence). This CDR3 reads CSARGRLAGGPGNIQYF. DNA of the CDR3: TGCAGTGCTAGAGGGAGACTAGCGGGAGGGCCGGGAAACATTCAGTACTTC.

Many counts were recorded for this clonotype. This chain links TRBV20-1 with TRBJ2-3; D is uncertain. V was trimmed by 8 bases and J by 3 bases, leaving 9 bases between them. The CDR3 is 11 amino acids. CDR1 and CDR2 from the germline V gene are DFQATT and SNEGSKA (reference sequence). CDR3 bases: TGCAGTTTCAGGAGAACAGATACGCAGTATTTT. This translates into CSFRRTDTQYF.

This clonotype was counted ten times or more. This chain links TRBV5-1 with TRBJ2-5; TRBD1 matches at 7 bases. The CDR3 contains 13 residues. CDR1 is SGHRS, CDR2 YFSETQ, per germline. The trim removed 4 bases at V and 4 bases at J, leaving 4 bases unmatched. The CDR3 spells CASSPGQTETQYF. CDR3 DNA sequence: TGCGCCAGCAGCCCGGGACAGACAGAGACCCAGTACTTC.